Listed below are T cell receptor beta chains from one sample, sequenced in a study of primary melanoma T cells and metastatic recurrence. Assay: immunoSEQ multiplex PCR; the TCRdb copy retains only in-frame clones and omits some. The table records roughly 300 clones, roughly 67% of them present only once. Sequencing used melanoma tumor tissue. These receptors were taken from a human donor with melanoma. CDR3s include the opening cysteine and the closing phenylalanine or tryptophan. The order of the fields is CDR3 DNA, CDR3 protein, clone size, J gene, V gene, D gene. D genes are given only for firm matches. Clone size appears in some rows only: once, few, many, or a class for an expanded clone.

TGTGCCAGTAGACCACAGGGGGCTGGGAATCAGCCCCAGCATTTT | CASRPQGAGNQPQHF | NA | TRBJ1-5 | TRBV19 | TRBD1
TGTGCCTGGAGGGGAGAGACCGGCGGTGGCTACACCTTC | CAWRGETGGGYTF | NA | TRBJ1-2 | TRBV30 | NA
TGTGCCAGTATCCACCCGCAGGGGAGGAACTATGGCTACACCTTC | CASIHPQGRNYGYTF | NA | TRBJ1-2 | TRBV19 | NA
TGTGCCAGCCTCGCAGGGGGTGGGTGGGCTAACTATGGCTACACCTTC | CASLAGGGWANYGYTF | once | TRBJ1-2 | TRBV28 | TRBD1
TGTGCCAGCAGCTTAAGCGGCTCCTACAATGAGCAGTTCTTC | CASSLSGSYNEQFF | NA | TRBJ2-1 | TRBV11-3 | NA
TGTGCTTCCCGGACAGATAGCAATCAGCCCCAGCATTTT | CASRTDSNQPQHF | NA | TRBJ1-5 | TRBV12-5 | NA
TGTGCCAGTAGTGCGTTGCCAAATCGAAAGACCTATGGCTACACCTTC | CASSALPNRKTYGYTF | NA | TRBJ1-2 | TRBV19 | NA
TGTGCCAGCCGCCCGGGGTGGGCCTACGAGCAGTACTTC | CASRPGWAYEQYF | NA | TRBJ2-7 | TRBV2 | NA
TGTGCCAGCAGCCCTCAGGGGGATACGGCTAATGAAAAACTGTTTTTT | CASSPQGDTANEKLFF | few | TRBJ1-4 | TRBV11-3 | TRBD1
TGTGCCAGCACTCTGGACAGGGGTGGAACAGATACGCAGTATTTT | CASTLDRGGTDTQYF | NA | TRBJ2-3 | TRBV12-5 | TRBD1
TGTGCCTGGAGTGTAAGGGCCTTGGAGGACTTTCAGTACTTC | CAWSVRALEDFQYF | NA | TRBJ2-4 | TRBV30 | NA
TGTGCCAGCTCACCAACCCCCGGGACTACCCACAATGAGCAGTTCTTC | CASSPTPGTTHNEQFF | NA | TRBJ2-1 | TRBV18 | TRBD2
TGCAGCGCCCAGAAGGGGGGTAGCAATCAGCCCCAGCATTTT | CSAQKGGSNQPQHF | NA | TRBJ1-5 | TRBV29-1 | NA
TGTGCCAGCAACCCCCGGGACAGGGGATACAATGAGCAGTTCTTC | CASNPRDRGYNEQFF | NA | TRBJ2-1 | TRBV28 | TRBD1
TGTGCCAGCAGCTTAGTCCTAGCGGGAGGCACAGATACGCAGTATTTT | CASSLVLAGGTDTQYF | NA | TRBJ2-3 | TRBV11-3 | TRBD2
TGTGCCAGCAGCGCCCAAATAACAGCTAACTATGGCTACACCTTC | CASSAQITANYGYTF | NA | TRBJ1-2 | TRBV11-3 | NA
TGTGCCAGTAGTATGGAGGTCACCGGGGAGCTGTTTTTT | CASSMEVTGELFF | NA | TRBJ2-2 | TRBV19 | NA
TGTGCCAGTAGTAGAGGGAATCAGCCCCAGCATTTT | CASSRGNQPQHF | few | TRBJ1-5 | TRBV19 | NA
TGTGCCACCAGCAGAGATCCAGCCCCCGCCACTGAAGCTTTCTTT | CATSRDPAPATEAFF | NA | TRBJ1-1 | TRBV15 | NA
TGTGCCAGCTCACTCCTGGGAGAGACCCAGTACTTC | CASSLLGETQYF | NA | TRBJ2-5 | TRBV18 | NA
TGTGCCAGCAGTTTATGGGGACTAGCGGGAGGGCCGGGGGAGCTGTTTTTT | CASSLWGLAGGPGELFF | NA | TRBJ2-2 | TRBV28 | TRBD2
TGTGCCAGCAGCGCCAGGGCGGGGCTCTCTAACTATGGCTACACCTTC | CASSARAGLSNYGYTF | NA | TRBJ1-2 | TRBV11-3 | NA
TGTGCCAGCAGCCCGGACGGAGTCTATGGCTACACCTTC | CASSPDGVYGYTF | NA | TRBJ1-2 | TRBV28 | NA
TGTGCCAGCAGCCTCGCAGGGCCCTGGAACCCATCCGAGCCCCGCTTT | CASSLAGPWNPSEPRF | few | TRBJ1-1 | TRBV11-3 | NA
TGTGCCAGTAGTATGGGGAGACAGGGGGCCGGAGAGACCCAGTACTTC | CASSMGRQGAGETQYF | NA | TRBJ2-5 | TRBV19 | TRBD1
TGTGCCAGCTCACCACGAACGGGCCCCCAGGGGAATGAGCAGTTCTTC | CASSPRTGPQGNEQFF | NA | TRBJ2-1 | TRBV18 | NA
TGCGCCAGCAGGCCCGACAGGGGGAATGAAAAACTGTTTTTT | CASRPDRGNEKLFF | NA | TRBJ1-4 | TRBV10-2 | TRBD1